This T cell receptor (beta chain) was captured in a study of T cells in Graves' hyperthyroidism and ophthalmopathy. Germline loops: CDR1 SEHNR, CDR2 FQNEAQ (reference sequence). V shed 5 bases and J 3 bases; nucleotides not matched to a gene: 6. The CDR3 is 15 amino acids. Comment on this clonotype: The antigen is undetermined.

Criteria for exclusion of patients were uncontrolled infection, other autoimmune disease, pregnancy or lactation. Study results and caveats: The model's output predicted ophthalmopathy at a median of roughly 6 months prior to onset. The blood repertoire included most of the expanded thyroid clonotypes above 0.001.

TCR beta CDR3 sequences were amplified from RNA transcripts. HTBI primers were used for first-round RT-PCR of the TCR CDR3. TCRdb called the multiplex PCR reads again in MiXCR, with one record for every CDR3 protein. In the table there are more than 550,000 distinct CDR3 sequences, roughly 45% of which are singletons. The chain has TRBV7-9 and TRBJ1-4; 7 bases are a match to TRBD1. The clonotype originates from an adult man with Graves' disease, either hyperthyroidism or ophthalmopathy (not recorded which). Sequencing used peripheral blood or thyroid tissue (not recorded which). The CDR3 nucleotides read TGTGCCAGCAGCGCAAAACAGGGGTCTAATGAAAAACTGTTTTTT. This translates into CASSAKQGSNEKLFF.